The next 9 T cell receptor beta chains were all read from a single sample in a study of regulatory T cells in long-lasting Graves disease. Library construction for TCR beta used iRepertoire HTBI primers and Arm-PCR of CDR3 regions. Via MiXCR, TCRdb re-called the multiplex PCR reads, giving one row per CDR3 protein. The sample lists hundreds of thousands of distinct CDR3 sequences; about 17% were seen once. Time point indicated: newly diagnosed GD, antithyroid drugs for less than 3 months. From RNA extracted from PBMCs, the TCR library was made. The sample was also linked to a second study, of T cells in Graves' hyperthyroidism and ophthalmopathy.

This specimen was peripheral blood mononuclear cells (PBMCs), taken at new diagnosis, from a patient treated with antithyroid drugs. Source of these receptors: a woman aged 25-40 years with Graves disease.

This clonotype came up a few times. The chain is built from TRBV6-9 and TRBJ2-7; D possibly corresponds to TRBD2 (6 bases). The length of the CDR3 is 21 residues. Trimming removed 4 bases at V and 2 bases at J, with 33 bases between. The germline CDR1 and CDR2 sequences are MNHGY and SVAAGI. The CDR3 sequence: CASSLGYDSQGDSDTTYEQYF. The CDR3 region has the DNA TGTGCCAGCAGTTTGGGGTACGATTCCCAAGGGGACTCAGATACAACCTACGAGCAGTACTTC.

This clonotype has ten or more counts. The V and J genes are TRBV10-3 and TRBJ1-2; the D gene is possibly TRBD1 (5 bases). This CDR3 has 14 residues. V dropped 3 bases and J dropped 8 bases, with 16 bases sitting between them. CDR1 is ENHRY and CDR2 is SYGVKD in the germline V gene. The CDR3 DNA follows: TGTGCCATCAGTGACCCCACCGAGGGACTAGGCTACACCTTC. Translation: CAISDPTEGLGYTF.

This clonotype was found many times. The genes are TRBV28 and TRBJ1-1; possible D gene TRBD1, 5 bases. The CDR3 runs 13 residues. Trimming left V 0 bases short and J 3 bases short, with 5 bases between. CDR1 is MDHEN, CDR2 SYDVKM, per germline. The CDR3 DNA follows: TGTGCCAGCAGTTTATGGGGGGACACTGAAGCTTTCTTT. This encodes CASSLWGDTEAFF.

This clonotype was detected a few times. This sequence joins TRBV24-1 and TRBJ1-1; the D is unclear. V was trimmed by 3 bases and J by 4 bases, leaving 11 bases between them. The CDR3 sequence is 14 residues long. CDR1 KGHDR and CDR2 SFDVKD come from the germline V gene. CDR3 in amino acids: CATSDHTGSTEAFF. DNA for the CDR3: TGTGCCACCAGTGATCACACGGGGAGCACTGAAGCTTTCTTT.

Note on this clonotype: Compared with germline, one end of the junction differs, possibly owing to a read error. DNA for the CDR3: TGTGCCAGCGGACGGGACAGGCCCACGCAATATATTAGTCCCCTCCCCTTT. Translating it yields CASGRDRPTQYISPLPF. The genes are TRBV6-1 and TRBJ1-6; 8 bases agree with TRBD1. Germline CDR1 and CDR2: MNHNS and SASEGT. The CDR3 has 17 amino acids.

This clonotype was observed at least ten times. The J gene is TRBJ1-5, the V gene TRBV4-1; 7 bases map to TRBD1. The CDR3 is 15 residues long. With 2 bases clipped from V and 6 bases from J, the junction kept 7 bases outside the gene matches. Germline V gene sequence: CDR1 MGHRA, CDR2 YSYEKL. The CDR3: CASSQKAGGGQPQHF. CDR3 in DNA: TGCGCCAGCAGCCAAAAAGCAGGGGGTGGTCAGCCCCAGCATTTT.

The chain joins TRBV5-1 to TRBJ2-3; 14 nucleotides agree with TRBD2. The CDR3 covers 17 residues. Germline CDR1 is SGHRS and CDR2 is YFSETQ. V lost 6 bases and J lost 1; bases outside the gene matches: 7. The CDR3 bases are TGCGCCAGCAATGGACTAGCGGGAGGAGTTGGCACAGATACGCAGTATTTT. Residues: CASNGLAGGVGTDTQYF.

This clonotype has a count of ten or more. The chain employs TRBV20-1 and TRBJ2-3; 11 positions match TRBD2. V lost 3 bases, J lost 4 bases, and 18 bases stayed unmatched. The germline V gene encodes CDR1 DFQATT and CDR2 SNEGSKA (reference sequence). The CDR3 contains 19 residues. In DNA form, the CDR3 reads TGCAGTGCTAGGATAGGAGAAACTAGCGGGAGTTTCCAGGCAGATACGCAGTATTTT. Its translation is CSARIGETSGSFQADTQYF.

This clonotype came up a few times. The rearrangement joins TRBV4-3 to TRBJ2-1, with TRBD2 matching 8 bases. The germline CDR1 and CDR2 sequences are LGHNA and YSLEER. The CDR3 covers 17 residues. The J segment lost 1 base and the V segment lost 1 base, leaving 6 bases of the junction unmatched. Here the CDR3 reads CASSQGAASGSYNEQFF. The CDR3 DNA reads TGCGCCAGCAGCCAAGGTGCGGCTAGCGGGTCCTACAATGAGCAGTTCTTC.